The sequence of this T cell receptor beta chain was determined in a study of blood T cell repertoires in COVID-19. On the study more broadly: Nucleic acid was either cDNA or gDNA, and it came from T cells, B-cell-depleted T cells, or PBMCs.

Per the study methods: Amplified reference gene primers provided the basis for estimating nucleated cell counts. The method was immunoSEQ multiplex PCR; TCRdb's version includes in-frame clones alone and lacks a portion of them. Clonal size and the V and J genes are those of that table, whereas D and trimming came from the DNA. The data hold about 190,000 clones, with 84% observed a single time. The germline V gene encodes CDR1 MDHEN and CDR2 SYDVKM. CDR3 length equals 15 residues. Deletions cut 1 base from V and 5 bases from J, with 11 bases between. The TCR sequence derives from a woman in her 70s with active or convalescent COVID-19. Input material: peripheral blood. This chain links TRBV28 with TRBJ1-4, with D tentatively TRBD1 (5 bases). The CDR3 reads CASSLSTALNEKLFF. The CDR3 DNA reads as TGTGCCAGCAGTTTATCGACAGCGTTAAATGAAAAACTGTTTTTT.